Each of the 26 T cell receptor beta chains below was sequenced from the same sample in a study of blood T cell repertoires in COVID-19. Profiling relied on immunoSEQ multiplex PCR, and the TCRdb table lists in-frame clones only, not all of them. The table lists about 210,000 clones, approximately 80% of them singletons. The sample consisted of peripheral blood. The receptors were sampled from an elderly woman with COVID-19, enrolled during active disease.

Points on this clone: This same CDR3 is encoded by further DNA sequences in the sample. This chain uses TRBV3-1 (or the pseudogene TRBV3-2) with TRBJ1-1, with a tentative D call TRBD1 (6 bases). The V gene lost 1 base and the J gene lost 1 base, with 7 bases spanning the gap. The length of the CDR3 is 14 residues. The germline V gene has CDR1 LGHDT and CDR2 YNNKEL (reference sequence). CDR3 DNA sequence: TGTGCCAGCAGCCAAGTAGGGGGGAACACTGAAGCTTTCTTT. Its translation: CASSQVGGNTEAFF.

This chain connects TRBV28 to TRBJ1-2, with 7 bases matching TRBD1. The trim removed 7 bases at V and 3 bases at J, leaving 8 bases unmatched. This CDR3 comprises 14 residues. Per germline, CDR1 MDHEN and CDR2 SYDVKM. In DNA, the CDR3 is TGTGCCAGCACCGCCCAAACAGGGGACTATGGCTACACCTTC. Translating gives CASTAQTGDYGYTF.

The chain employs TRBV5-6 and TRBJ2-3; D gene ambiguous. CDR3 length equals 13 residues. V was shortened by 4 bases and J by 4 bases, with 10 bases between the two germline ends. Germline V CDR1 and CDR2: SGHDT, YYEEEE. The CDR3 sequence is CASSPRSPDTQYF. CDR3 nucleotide sequence: TGTGCCAGCAGCCCCCGGAGCCCAGATACGCAGTATTTT. The full variable domain, rest sourced from reference TRBV5-6 and TRBJ2-3, is DAGVTQSPTHLIKTRGQQVTLRCSPKSGHDTVSWYQQALGQGPQFIFQYYEEEERQRGNFPDRFSGHQFPNYSSELNVNALLLGDSALYLCASSPRSPDTQYFGPGTRLTVL.

The V gene is TRBV2, the J gene TRBJ1-2; possible D gene TRBD1, 5 bases. The germline V gene has CDR1 SNHLY and CDR2 FYNNEI. V dropped 8 bases and J dropped 7 bases, with 20 bases sitting between them. The CDR3 covers 14 residues. This CDR3 is CASYGHNVGFGYTF. The CDR3 DNA reads as TGTGCCAGCTACGGACACAATGTTGGGTTTGGCTACACCTTC.

Details on this clone: Other nucleotide sequences from this sample produce the same CDR3. This chain uses TRBV5-1 with TRBJ2-1; tentative D call: TRBD2 (6 bases). The V and J ends lost 2 bases and 0 bases respectively, with 12 bases between them. Per germline, CDR1 SGHRS and CDR2 YFSETQ. The CDR3 runs 16 residues. The CDR3 loop reads CASSLAAGSSYNEQFF. The CDR3 nucleotides are TGCGCCAGCAGCTTAGCAGCGGGTAGCTCCTACAATGAGCAGTTCTTC.

The genes are TRBV7-9 and TRBJ2-1, with a weak D call TRBD2 (6 bases). The CDR3 runs to 15 residues. CDR1 SEHNR and CDR2 FQNEAQ come from the germline V gene (reference sequence). Trimming removed 4 bases from V and 5 bases from J, with 15 bases in between. Written as DNA, the CDR3 is TGTGCCAGCAGCTCTCGGGACTCACCGGACAATGAGCAGTTCTTC. It is translated as CASSSRDSPDNEQFF.

The rearrangement joins TRBV7-9 to TRBJ1-1, with TRBD1 matching over 7 bases. This CDR3 is 15 amino acids long. Per germline, CDR1 SEHNR and CDR2 FQNEAQ (reference sequence). J gave up 8 bases and V 5 bases, and 14 bases lay outside the gene matches. CDR3 residues: CASSPTARGEQEAFF. The CDR3 DNA sequence: TGTGCCAGCAGCCCGACCGCCAGGGGGGAGCAGGAAGCTTTCTTT.

The V call is TRBV6-4, the J call TRBJ1-5; D is possibly TRBD1 (5 bases). CDR1 is MRHNA and CDR2 is SNTAGT in the germline V gene. This CDR3 region has 15 residues. The CDR3 here is CDYHKGVMGNQPQHF. The CDR3 nucleotides are TGTGACTATCACAAAGGGGTAATGGGGAATCAGCCCCAGCATTTT.

V and J are TRBV2 and TRBJ2-7, with D perhaps TRBD2 (5 bases). V was shortened by 2 bases and J by 5 bases, with 10 bases between the two germline ends. The CDR3 contains 13 residues. CDR1 is SNHLY, CDR2 FYNNEI, per germline. The DNA of the CDR3 is TGTGCCAGCAGTGAAAATTGGGAGAACGAGCAGTACTTC. Translated: CASSENWENEQYF.

The rearrangement joins TRBV4-1 to TRBJ2-7; D possibly corresponds to TRBD2 (7 bases). Germline-derived CDR1 and CDR2 are MGHRA and YSYEKL. The CDR3 length is 16 residues. With 0 bases removed from V and 2 bases from J, the gap between germline ends came to 14 bases. CDR3 sequence reads: CASSQDIRGATYEQYF. For the CDR3, the DNA is TGCGCCAGCAGCCAAGATATCCGGGGGGCGACCTACGAGCAGTACTTC.

This chain links TRBV4-1 with TRBJ2-7, with 9 bases identical to TRBD1. The V gene's germline CDR1 is MGHRA and CDR2 YSYEKL. The length of the CDR3 is 15 residues. With V trimmed by 4 bases and J by 5 bases, 9 bases remained unmatched. The chain's CDR3 is CASSLVPGQGHEQYF. In DNA form, the CDR3 reads TGCGCCAGCAGCCTAGTCCCGGGACAGGGCCACGAGCAGTACTTC.

This chain links TRBV29-1 with TRBJ2-1; 8 nucleotides agree with TRBD1. Germline V gene sequence: CDR1 SQVTM, CDR2 ANQGSEA. With 4 bases clipped from V and 9 bases from J, the junction kept 11 bases outside the gene matches. The CDR3 length is 14 residues. Here the CDR3 DNA reads TGCAGCGTTGGGGACAGGCTCCTTGGGGGTGAGCAGTTCTTC. Amino acid sequence: CSVGDRLLGGEQFF.

This clone came up a few times. This chain links TRBV5-5 with TRBJ1-3; no reliable D call. Germline V gene sequence: CDR1 SGHKS, CDR2 YYEKEE (reference sequence). This CDR3 comprises 15 residues. Trimming removed 2 bases at V and 0 bases at J, with 9 bases between. In DNA, the CDR3 is TGTGCCAGCAGCTTCGGCGGGGTCTCTGGAAACACCATATATTTT. Translating gives CASSFGGVSGNTIYF. Based on the CDR3 plus reference TRBV5-5 and TRBJ1-3, the full variable domain is DAGVTQSPTHLIKTRGQQVTLRCSPISGHKSVSWYQQVLGQGPQFIFQYYEKEERGRGNFPDRFSARQFPNYSSELNVNALLLGDSALYLCASSFGGVSGNTIYFGEGSWLTVV.

This clone was counted only a few times. The chain couples TRBV19 to TRBJ1-1; a weak D match, TRBD1 (5 bases). The CDR3 has 15 residues. The V end lost 5 bases, the J end lost 4 bases, and 17 bases lay between the germline ends. Germline CDR1 LNHDA, CDR2 SQIVND (reference sequence). CDR3 bases: TGTGCCAGTAGTTCCGGCGGGGGTGGGAGCACTGAAGCTTTCTTT. Its protein product is CASSSGGGGSTEAFF.

The V and J genes are TRBV5-1 and TRBJ2-4, with TRBD1 matching 9 bases. CDR3 length equals 17 residues. V was pared by 0 bases and J by 3 bases, with 7 bases of the junction left unmatched. Looked up from germline, CDR1 is SGHRS and CDR2 is YFSETQ. The CDR3 DNA follows: TGCGCCAGCAGCTTGGCGCCGGGACAGGGAAGCAAAAACATTCAGTACTTC. Protein sequence: CASSLAPGQGSKNIQYF. Combining the CDR3 with reference TRBV5-1 and TRBJ2-4 gives the whole variable domain KAGVTQTPRYLIKTRGQQVTLSCSPISGHRSVSWYQQTPGQGLQFLFEYFSETQRNKGNFPGRFSGRQFSNSRSEMNVSTLELGDSALYLCASSLAPGQGSKNIQYFGAGTRLSVL.

The table lists this clone with a few counts. The chain employs TRBV6-4 and TRBJ1-5; possibly TRBD1 for D (5 bases). Trimming took 8 bases from V and 1 from J, leaving 9 bases between them. The length of the CDR3 is 13 residues. Germline CDR1 reads MRHNA; CDR2 reads SNTAGT. For the CDR3, the DNA is TGTGCCAGCGGGGGGGGGAGCAATCAGCCCCAGCATTTT. This encodes CASGGGSNQPQHF.

J is TRBJ1-1 and V is TRBV2, with 8 bases that match TRBD1. The CDR3 runs to 13 residues. V trimming: 4 bases; J trimming: 10 bases; junction bases outside the gene matches: 8. Germline V gives CDR1 SNHLY, CDR2 FYNNEI. CDR3 sequence (DNA): TGTGCCAGCAGTGGGGGACAGGAGCAACGAGCTTTCTTT. Its protein is CASSGGQEQRAFF.

Details on this clone: Different DNA sequences within this sample yield the same CDR3. The chain employs TRBV28 and TRBJ1-2; D perhaps matches TRBD1 (5 bases). The germline V gene encodes CDR1 MDHEN and CDR2 SYDVKM. V lost 6 bases to trimming and J lost 5 bases, with 10 bases between them. This CDR3 region has 12 residues. The CDR3 region is CASSLQGYGYTF. CDR3 sequence (DNA): TGTGCCAGCAGCCTCCAGGGATATGGCTACACCTTC.

V and J are TRBV7-9 and TRBJ1-5, with D hard to call. This CDR3 is built from 16 residues. Deletions cut 3 bases from V and 1 base from J, with 13 bases between. From germline, CDR1 is SEHNR and CDR2 FQNEAQ (reference sequence). CDR3 nucleotides: TGTGCCAGCAGCTTCTCGGGGAAGGGAAGCAATCAGCCCCAGCATTTT. The encoded protein is CASSFSGKGSNQPQHF.

This chain links TRBV12-5 with TRBJ1-4, with TRBD1 matching 10 bases. Unmatched junction bases numbered 7, after V lost 4 bases and J lost 5 bases. Per germline, CDR1 LGHNT and CDR2 FRNRAP. The CDR3 has 16 residues. The CDR3 sequence is CASGSGAGQGNEKLFF. The CDR3 nucleotides are TGTGCTAGTGGTTCGGGGGCGGGACAGGGGAATGAAAAACTGTTTTTT.

The genes are TRBV5-1 and TRBJ1-3; tentative D call: TRBD1 (5 bases). The CDR3 is 17 amino acids. V was trimmed by 3 bases and J by 1 base, leaving 17 bases between them. Germline lookup yields CDR1 SGHRS and CDR2 YFSETQ. The CDR3 loop is CASSSSVTDLSGNTIYF. CDR3 bases: TGCGCCAGCAGCTCCTCCGTGACAGATTTGTCTGGAAACACCATATATTTT.

Turning to this clone: The sample holds other DNA sequences that translate to the same CDR3. The chain employs TRBV3-1 (or the pseudogene TRBV3-2) and TRBJ2-7; 7 bases map to TRBD1. The CDR3 totals 13 residues. CDR1 is LGHDT, CDR2 YNNKEL, per germline (reference sequence). With 4 bases clipped from V and 2 bases from J, the junction kept 2 bases outside the gene matches. The CDR3: CASSPGQPYEQYF. The DNA of the CDR3 is TGTGCCAGCAGCCCGGGACAGCCCTACGAGCAGTACTTC.

The V gene is TRBV3-1 (or the pseudogene TRBV3-2), the J gene TRBJ1-1; D is possibly TRBD1 (6 bases). Germline CDR1 reads LGHDT; CDR2 reads YNNKEL (reference sequence). Trimming took 10 bases from V and 4 from J, leaving 16 bases between them. The CDR3 has 13 amino acids. CDR3 in amino acids: CATRKVQGTEAFF. CDR3 DNA sequence: TGTGCCACCCGTAAGGTACAGGGCACTGAAGCTTTCTTT.

The genes are TRBV7-9 and TRBJ2-7; 11 bases align to TRBD1. V was pared by 10 bases and J by 6 bases, with 8 bases of the junction left unmatched. Per the germline V gene, CDR1 is SEHNR and CDR2 is FQNEAQ (reference sequence). The CDR3 is 13 amino acids. The CDR3 here is CATGQGASSEQYF. The DNA for the CDR3 is TGTGCCACCGGACAGGGGGCTTCATCCGAGCAGTACTTC.

The rearrangement uses TRBV9 and TRBJ2-3, with D maybe TRBD1 (5 bases). This CDR3 is built from 15 residues. CDR1 is SGDLS, CDR2 YYNGEE, per germline. The ends were cut back, 0 bases at V and 5 bases at J, with 13 bases in the middle. In DNA form, the CDR3 reads TGTGCCAGCAGCGTAGAAATAGCAGGGCGAGATACGCAGTATTTT. Residues: CASSVEIAGRDTQYF.

The gene calls are TRBV5-1 and TRBJ2-2, with D possibly TRBD2 on 7 matching bases. CDR1 is SGHRS, CDR2 YFSETQ, per germline. The CDR3 consists of 16 residues. V was pared by 0 bases and J by 10 bases, with 19 bases between. CDR3 sequence (DNA): TGCGCCAGCAGCTTGGATAATGGGGGGGCTGCAATGGAGCTGTTTTTT. This codes for CASSLDNGGAAMELFF.